Listed here are 16 T cell receptor beta chains from one sample, sequenced in a study of vaccination effects on CD4 cells after COVID-19. Antigen-specific CD4+ T cells expanded by the ViraFEST assay with viral peptide pools were then sequenced. The authors isolated CD4+ T cells after around nine days of culture. The vaccine given was either BNT162b2 or mRNA-1273, in two doses. Their target antigens are unknown. This table comes from immunoSEQ multiplex PCR, and its TCRdb copy is limited to in-frame clones, with some not included. The table has over 30,000 clones, roughly four fifths seen once. The sequences come from CD4+ T cells from PBMCs cultured with HCoV-NL63 spike peptides, collected after COVID-19 vaccination. These receptors were obtained from a human donor who received a COVID-19 vaccine. Some clones in this sample may be carry-over from other donors' samples.

The chain links TRBV5-1 to TRBJ2-1; TRBD2 is a possible D gene (6 bases). The V end was cut by 0 bases, the J end by 2 bases, with 15 bases between. The CDR3 covers 17 residues. Per germline, CDR1 SGHRS and CDR2 YFSETQ. The CDR3 reads CASSLVGGATAYNEQFF. The CDR3 nucleotides read TGCGCCAGCAGCTTGGTTGGAGGGGCGACGGCCTACAATGAGCAGTTCTTC. The whole variable domain, filled in from reference TRBV5-1 and TRBJ2-1, reads KAGVTQTPRYLIKTRGQQVTLSCSPISGHRSVSWYQQTPGQGLQFLFEYFSETQRNKGNFPGRFSGRQFSNSRSEMNVSTLELGDSALYLCASSLVGGATAYNEQFFGPGTRLTVL.

The chain couples TRBV11-1 to TRBJ2-5; 7 bases line up with TRBD1. V was clipped by 5 bases and J by 1 base; unmatched bases: 7. This CDR3 spans 15 amino acids. Germline V gene sequence: CDR1 SGHAT, CDR2 FQDESV (reference sequence). As DNA, the CDR3 is TGTGCCAGCAGCAAGGGACAGTTACCCCAAGAGACCCAGTACTTC. This sequence encodes CASSKGQLPQETQYF.

The genes are TRBV9 and TRBJ1-2; D ambiguous. The CDR3 has 13 residues. The germline gives CDR1 SGDLS, CDR2 YYNGEE. V was pared by 0 bases and J by 6 bases, with 9 bases between. In DNA, the CDR3 is TGTGCCAGCAGCGTAGGCCTGGCGGATGGCTACACCTTC. It specifies CASSVGLADGYTF.

The V gene is TRBV18, the J gene TRBJ2-2; D might be TRBD2 (6 bases). The CDR3 is 15 amino acids. With 3 bases removed from V and 4 bases from J, the gap between germline ends came to 12 bases. The germline CDR1 and CDR2 sequences are KGHSH and LQKENI. The CDR3 loop is CASSPPARGTGELFF. CDR3 in DNA: TGTGCCAGCTCACCCCCGGCGCGGGGCACCGGGGAGCTGTTTTTT.

The chain combines TRBV25-1 with TRBJ1-5; TRBD1 aligns across 7 bases. The CDR3 loop spans 14 amino acids. Germline V gene lookup returns CDR1 MGHDK and CDR2 SYGVNS. J was trimmed by 7 bases and V by 5 bases; bases with no gene match: 8. CDR3 coding DNA: TGTGCCAGCAGTTCGACAGGGCAGGGGCAGCCCCAGCATTTT. Protein sequence: CASSSTGQGQPQHF.

V usage is TRBV19 and J usage is TRBJ2-3; D not certain. There are 11 residues in the CDR3. Trimming took 8 bases from V and 3 from J, leaving 6 bases between them. Germline CDR1 reads LNHDA; CDR2 reads SQIVND (reference sequence). The CDR3 nucleotides read TGTGCCAGTCAGAGGACAGATACGCAGTATTTT. Protein sequence: CASQRTDTQYF.

This clone has only one observation. The chain employs TRBV28 and TRBJ1-6; D gene uncertain. CDR3 length equals 13 residues. CDR1 and CDR2 (germline): MDHEN, SYDVKM. V lost 8 bases and J lost 0, with 5 bases in between. The CDR3 DNA reads TGTGCCAGCCTCAGCTCCTATAATTCACCCCTCCACTTT. Translated: CASLSSYNSPLHF.

The chain combines TRBV3-1 (or the pseudogene TRBV3-2) with TRBJ1-1; possibly TRBD1 for D (5 bases). This CDR3 has 14 residues. V was shortened by 3 bases and J by 2 bases, with 10 bases between the two germline ends. CDR1 and CDR2 from the germline V gene are LGHDT and YNNKEL (reference sequence). CDR3 in amino acids: CASSQSQVNTEAFF. The CDR3 coding sequence is TGTGCCAGCAGCCAGTCACAGGTAAACACTGAAGCTTTCTTT.

This chain links TRBV4-3 with TRBJ1-2; a weak D match, TRBD1 (6 bases). Germline V gives CDR1 LGHNA, CDR2 YSLEER. The CDR3 sequence is 16 residues long. V was cut by 4 bases and J by 4 bases, with 19 bases left in between. The CDR3 here is CASSLRGGGGLYGYTF. In nucleotides, the CDR3 is TGCGCCAGCAGCCTCCGAGGGGGTGGAGGGCTCTATGGCTACACCTTC.

This chain links TRBV5-1 with TRBJ1-1, with D tentatively TRBD1 (6 bases). Trimming pared 4 bases from V and 4 bases from J, leaving 14 bases between. There are 14 residues in the CDR3. CDR1 is SGHRS and CDR2 is YFSETQ in the germline V gene. The CDR3 DNA reads as TGCGCCAGCAGCCGTAACGGACAGCCCACTGAAGCTTTCTTT. It encodes CASSRNGQPTEAFF.

The rearrangement joins TRBV23-1 to TRBJ1-1; 7 bases are a match to TRBD1. TRBV23-1 is filed as an ORF, its function uncertain. Trimming at V came to 9 bases and at J to 1 base, leaving 5 bases not matched to a gene. The CDR3 has 13 residues. CDR3 protein: CASPGQQNTEAFF. CDR3 coding DNA: TGCGCCAGTCCGGGACAGCAGAACACTGAAGCTTTCTTT.

This clone was recorded a few times. The rearrangement uses TRBV10-3 and TRBJ1-6, with D tentatively TRBD1 (6 bases). Trimming took off 10 bases at V and 6 bases at J, with 13 bases between the two ends. This CDR3 comprises 13 residues. From germline, CDR1 is ENHRY and CDR2 SYGVKD. The CDR3 region is CATRDTINSPLHF. In nucleotides, the CDR3 is TGTGCCACCCGGGACACTATTAATTCACCCCTCCACTTT.

The chain uses TRBV28 and TRBJ1-2; 7 positions match TRBD1. The V gene end was trimmed by 5 bases and the J gene end by 8 bases; junction bases not matched to a gene: 14. CDR3 length equals 15 residues. In germline, CDR1 is MDHEN, CDR2 SYDVKM. This chain's CDR3 is CASSTYGQATGGYTF. CDR3 DNA: TGTGCCAGCAGTACCTACGGACAGGCGACGGGGGGCTACACCTTC.

V gene TRBV10-2 combines with J gene TRBJ2-7, with D perhaps TRBD1 (6 bases). The CDR3 is made up of 11 amino acids. The germline V gene has CDR1 WSHSY and CDR2 SAAADI. V was pared by 5 bases and J by 7 bases, with 9 bases between. The DNA for the CDR3 is TGCGCCAGCAGTACAGGGTGGGAGCAGTACGTC. Translated: CASSTGWEQYV.

This clone was seen once. This chain links TRBV20-1 with TRBJ2-5; D gene ambiguous. CDR1 is DFQATT and CDR2 is SNEGSKA in the germline V gene (reference sequence). The V end was cut by 5 bases, the J end by 5 bases, with 6 bases between. The CDR3 loop spans 10 amino acids. CDR3 DNA sequence: TGCAGTGCTCTAAGGGAGACCCAGTACTTC. Protein sequence: CSALRETQYF.

V and J are TRBV6-5 and TRBJ1-2; 11 bases align to TRBD1. Per germline, CDR1 MNHEY and CDR2 SVGAGI. The CDR3 is 16 amino acids. J gave up 4 bases and V 0 bases, and 4 bases lay outside the gene matches. DNA of the CDR3: TGTGCCAGCAGTTACTCTAGGACAGGGGGCTTCTATGGCTACACCTTC. This sequence encodes CASSYSRTGGFYGYTF.